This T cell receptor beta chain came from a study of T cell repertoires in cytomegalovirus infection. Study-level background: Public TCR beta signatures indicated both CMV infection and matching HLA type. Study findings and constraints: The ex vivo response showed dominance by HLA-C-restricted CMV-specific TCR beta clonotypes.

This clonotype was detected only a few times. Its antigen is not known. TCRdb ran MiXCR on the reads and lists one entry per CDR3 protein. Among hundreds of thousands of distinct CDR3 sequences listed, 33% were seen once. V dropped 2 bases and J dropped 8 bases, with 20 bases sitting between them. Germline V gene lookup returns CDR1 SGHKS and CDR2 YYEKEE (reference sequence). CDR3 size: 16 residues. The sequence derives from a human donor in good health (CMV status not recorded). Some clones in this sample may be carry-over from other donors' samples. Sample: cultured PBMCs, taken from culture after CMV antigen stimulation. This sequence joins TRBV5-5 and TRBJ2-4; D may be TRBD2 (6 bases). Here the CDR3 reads CASSLFLSGGRYIQYF. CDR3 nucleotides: TGTGCCAGCAGCTTATTCCTGTCCGGGGGTAGATACATTCAGTACTTC.